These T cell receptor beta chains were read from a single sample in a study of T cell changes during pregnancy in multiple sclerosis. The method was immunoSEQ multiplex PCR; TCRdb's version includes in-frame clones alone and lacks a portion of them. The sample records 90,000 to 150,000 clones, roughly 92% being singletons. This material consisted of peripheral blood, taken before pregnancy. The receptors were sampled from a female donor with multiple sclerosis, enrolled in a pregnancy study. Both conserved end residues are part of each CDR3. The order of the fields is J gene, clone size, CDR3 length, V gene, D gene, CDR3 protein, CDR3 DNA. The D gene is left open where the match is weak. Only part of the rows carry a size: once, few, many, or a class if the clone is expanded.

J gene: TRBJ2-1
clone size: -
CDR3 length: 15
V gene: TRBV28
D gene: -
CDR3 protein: CASVSAGALYNEQFF
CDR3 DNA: TGTGCCAGCGTTAGTGCAGGGGCTCTGTACAATGAGCAGTTCTTC

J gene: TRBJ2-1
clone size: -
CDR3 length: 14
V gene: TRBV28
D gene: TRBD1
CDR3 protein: CASSKGQKSNEQFF
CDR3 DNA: TGTGCCAGCAGTAAGGGACAGAAAAGCAATGAGCAGTTCTTC

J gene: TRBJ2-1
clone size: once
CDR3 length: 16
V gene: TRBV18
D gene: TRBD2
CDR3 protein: CASSPLLAGRTNEQFF
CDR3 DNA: TGTGCCAGCTCACCACTTCTAGCGGGAAGGACAAATGAGCAGTTCTTC

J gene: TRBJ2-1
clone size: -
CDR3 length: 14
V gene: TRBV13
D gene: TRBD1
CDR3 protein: CASSSHRGVNEQFF
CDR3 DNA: TGTGCCAGCAGCTCCCACAGGGGGGTCAATGAGCAGTTCTTC

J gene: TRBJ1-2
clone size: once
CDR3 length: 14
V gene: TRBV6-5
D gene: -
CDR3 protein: CASRRSTGTFGYTF
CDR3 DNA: TGTGCCAGCAGACGATCTACAGGGACCTTCGGCTACACCTTC

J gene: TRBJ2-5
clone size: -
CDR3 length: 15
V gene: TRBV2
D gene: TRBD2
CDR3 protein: CASSSRLAGVETQYF
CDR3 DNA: TGTGCCAGCAGTAGTAGGCTAGCGGGAGTGGAGACCCAGTACTTC

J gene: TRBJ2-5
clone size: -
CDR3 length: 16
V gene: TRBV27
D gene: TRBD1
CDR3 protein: CASSFLGTGVVATQYF
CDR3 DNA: TGTGCCAGCAGTTTCCTCGGGACAGGGGTTGTTGCGACCCAGTACTTC

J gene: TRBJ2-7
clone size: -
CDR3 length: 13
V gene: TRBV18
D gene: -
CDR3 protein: CASSPRDTYEQYF
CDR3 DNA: TGTGCCAGCTCACCTCGGGACACCTACGAGCAGTACTTC

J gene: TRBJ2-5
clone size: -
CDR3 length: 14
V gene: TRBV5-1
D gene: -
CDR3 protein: CASTYPGGPETQYF
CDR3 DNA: TGCGCCAGCACCTACCCCGGAGGGCCAGAGACCCAGTACTTC

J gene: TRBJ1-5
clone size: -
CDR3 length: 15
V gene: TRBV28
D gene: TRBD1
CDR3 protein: CASSLWGQGSQPQHF
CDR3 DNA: TGTGCCAGCAGTTTATGGGGACAGGGGAGTCAGCCCCAGCATTTT

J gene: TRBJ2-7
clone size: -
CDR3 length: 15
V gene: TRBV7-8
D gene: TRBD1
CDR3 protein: CASSRQQGGPYEQYF
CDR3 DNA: TGTGCCAGCAGCCGACAACAGGGGGGACCCTACGAGCAGTACTTC

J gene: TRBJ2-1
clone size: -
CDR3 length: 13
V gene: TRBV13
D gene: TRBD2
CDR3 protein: CASSPLSGREQFF
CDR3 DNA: TGTGCCAGCAGCCCCCTTAGCGGGAGGGAGCAGTTCTTC

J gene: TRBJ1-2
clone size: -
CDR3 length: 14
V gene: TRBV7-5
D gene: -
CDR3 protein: CVRTNGSVHYGYTF
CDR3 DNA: TGTGTCAGAACCAACGGAAGCGTCCACTATGGCTACACCTTC

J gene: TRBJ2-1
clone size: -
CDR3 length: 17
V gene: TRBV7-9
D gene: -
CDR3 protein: CASSLALIGGDYNEQFF
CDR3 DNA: TGTGCCAGCAGCTTAGCGCTAATTGGCGGGGACTACAATGAGCAGTTCTTC

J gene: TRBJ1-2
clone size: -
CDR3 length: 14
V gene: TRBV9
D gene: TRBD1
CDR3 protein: CASTLSGQGAGYTF
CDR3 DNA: TGTGCCAGCACCTTAAGTGGACAGGGGGCTGGCTACACCTTC

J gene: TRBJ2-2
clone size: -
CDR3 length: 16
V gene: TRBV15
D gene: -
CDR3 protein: CATSRDMGAGTGELFF
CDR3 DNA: TGTGCCACCAGCAGAGATATGGGGGCCGGCACCGGGGAGCTGTTTTTT

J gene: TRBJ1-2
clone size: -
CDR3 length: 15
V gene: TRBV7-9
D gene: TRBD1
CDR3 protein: CASSLAGQVYYGYTF
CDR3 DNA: TGTGCCAGCAGCTTAGCAGGACAGGTTTACTATGGCTACACCTTC

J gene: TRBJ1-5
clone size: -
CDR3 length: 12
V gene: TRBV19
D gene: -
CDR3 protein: CASSIGSPPQHF
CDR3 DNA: TGTGCCAGTAGTATAGGTAGTCCGCCCCAGCATTTT

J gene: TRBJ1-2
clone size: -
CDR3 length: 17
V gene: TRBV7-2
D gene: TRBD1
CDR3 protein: CASSFTGTGFPRDGYTF
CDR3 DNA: TGTGCCAGCAGCTTCACCGGGACAGGGTTTCCTCGGGATGGCTACACCTTC

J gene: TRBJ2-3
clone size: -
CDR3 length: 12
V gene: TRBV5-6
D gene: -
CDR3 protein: CASSLRVDTQYF
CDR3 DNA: TGTGCCAGCAGCTTGCGTGTGGATACGCAGTATTTT

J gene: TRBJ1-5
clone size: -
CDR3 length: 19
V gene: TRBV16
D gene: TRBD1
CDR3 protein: CASSQSPLDRALVDQPQHF
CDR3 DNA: TGTGCCAGCAGCCAATCCCCCTTGGACAGGGCTCTGGTAGATCAGCCCCAGCATTTT

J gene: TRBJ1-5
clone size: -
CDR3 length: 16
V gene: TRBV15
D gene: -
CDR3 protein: CATSRAAGLGLRPQHF
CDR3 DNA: TGTGCCACCAGCAGAGCTGCGGGTTTGGGGTTAAGGCCCCAGCATTTT

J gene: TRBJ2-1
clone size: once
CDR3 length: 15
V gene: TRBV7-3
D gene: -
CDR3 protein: CASSPSADSYNEQFF
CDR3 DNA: TGTGCCAGCAGCCCAAGCGCAGACTCCTACAATGAGCAGTTCTTC

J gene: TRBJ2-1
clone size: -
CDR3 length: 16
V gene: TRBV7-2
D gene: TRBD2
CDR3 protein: CASSLALAGGNNEQFF
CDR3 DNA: TGTGCCAGCAGCTTAGCCTTAGCGGGGGGGAACAATGAGCAGTTCTTC

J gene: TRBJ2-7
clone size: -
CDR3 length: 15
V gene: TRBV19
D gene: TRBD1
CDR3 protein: CASSEDRGGTYEQYF
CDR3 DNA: TGTGCCAGTAGTGAGGACAGGGGTGGAACCTACGAGCAGTACTTC

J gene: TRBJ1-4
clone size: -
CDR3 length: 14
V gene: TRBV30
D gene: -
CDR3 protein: CAWSRGGNSEKLFF
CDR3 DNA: TGTGCCTGGAGTCGGGGGGGGAATAGTGAAAAACTGTTTTTT

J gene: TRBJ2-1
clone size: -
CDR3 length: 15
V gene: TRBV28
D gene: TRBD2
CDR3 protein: CASSFVGRQYNEQFF
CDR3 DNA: TGTGCCAGCAGTTTCGTCGGGAGGCAATACAATGAGCAGTTCTTC

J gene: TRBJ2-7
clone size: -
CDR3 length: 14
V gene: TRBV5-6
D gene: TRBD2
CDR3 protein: CASTLAGGSYEQYF
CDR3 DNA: TGTGCCAGCACTCTAGCGGGAGGTTCCTACGAGCAGTACTTC

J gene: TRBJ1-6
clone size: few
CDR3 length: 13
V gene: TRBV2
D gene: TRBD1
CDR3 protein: CASISDRGSPLHF
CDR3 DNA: TGTGCCAGCATATCCGACAGGGGGTCACCCCTCCACTTT

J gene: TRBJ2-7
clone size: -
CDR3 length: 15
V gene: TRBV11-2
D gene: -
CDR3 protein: CASSPDWAPGYEQYF
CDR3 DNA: TGTGCCAGCAGCCCCGATTGGGCCCCCGGCTACGAGCAGTACTTC

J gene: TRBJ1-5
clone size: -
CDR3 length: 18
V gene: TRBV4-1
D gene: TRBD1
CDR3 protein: CASSLGQGLGGSNQPQHF
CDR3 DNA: TGCGCCAGCAGCCTTGGACAGGGATTAGGGGGTAGCAATCAGCCCCAGCATTTT

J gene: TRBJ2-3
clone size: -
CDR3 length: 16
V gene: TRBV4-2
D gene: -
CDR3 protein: CASSQRMIGVTDTQYF
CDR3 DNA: TGTGCCAGCAGCCAACGGATGATAGGAGTCACAGATACGCAGTATTTT

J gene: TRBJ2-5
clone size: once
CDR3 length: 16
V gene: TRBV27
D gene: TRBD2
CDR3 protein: CASSLSSGRRGETQYF
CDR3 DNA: TGTGCCAGCAGTTTGAGTAGCGGGAGAAGGGGAGAGACCCAGTACTTC

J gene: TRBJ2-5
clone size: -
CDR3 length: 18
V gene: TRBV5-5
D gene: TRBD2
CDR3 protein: CASSRGLAGGRGQETQYF
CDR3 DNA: TGTGCCAGCAGTAGGGGGCTAGCGGGGGGGCGGGGTCAAGAGACCCAGTACTTC

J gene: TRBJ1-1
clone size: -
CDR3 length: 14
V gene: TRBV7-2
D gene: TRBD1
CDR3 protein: CASRRDRVGTEAFF
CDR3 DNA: TGTGCCAGCAGGCGGGACAGGGTGGGCACTGAAGCTTTCTTT

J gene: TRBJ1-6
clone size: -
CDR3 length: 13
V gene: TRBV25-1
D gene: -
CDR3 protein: CATSRGGGSPLHF
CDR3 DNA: TGTGCCACCTCAAGAGGGGGTGGTTCACCCCTCCACTTT

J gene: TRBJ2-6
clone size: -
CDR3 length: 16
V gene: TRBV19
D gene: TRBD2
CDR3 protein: CASTGARGAGANVLTF
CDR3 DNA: TGTGCCAGTACCGGAGCTCGGGGGGCTGGGGCCAACGTCCTGACTTTC

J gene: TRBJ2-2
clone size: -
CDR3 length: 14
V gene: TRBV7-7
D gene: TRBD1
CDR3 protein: CASRVGTDTGELFF
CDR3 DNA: TGTGCCAGCAGGGTTGGGACAGACACCGGGGAGCTGTTTTTT